The 29 T cell receptor beta chains below all came from one sample that was sequenced in a study of blood T cell repertoires in COVID-19 (dated by TCRdb to about 2020). The library was produced with the immunoSEQ multiplex PCR assay. TCRdb retrieved this table from immuneACCESS and kept in-frame rearrangements only. Not all clones are present; in checked studies, unresolved V genes account for under half, and no reason is known for the remainder. The sample table shows some 120,000 clones, and roughly 85% are seen once. Approximately 6.6% of the sample is in the top ten clones. The sample was peripheral blood. Every receptor here comes from an elderly man with active or convalescent COVID-19.

The chain joins TRBV6-5 to TRBJ1-2, with a tentative D call TRBD1 (6 bases). With 0 bases removed from V and 8 bases from J, the gap between germline ends came to 13 bases. Germline loops: CDR1 MNHEY, CDR2 SVGAGI. The CDR3 sequence is 14 residues long. CDR3 region: CASSYSGRGRGYTF. CDR3 in DNA: TGTGCCAGCAGTTACTCAGGCAGGGGTCGAGGCTACACCTTC.

This chain uses TRBV5-1 with TRBJ1-1; TRBD1 might be the D (5 bases). This CDR3 is 15 amino acids long. From germline, CDR1 is SGHRS and CDR2 YFSETQ. The V end lost 4 bases, the J end lost 4 bases, and 17 bases lay between the germline ends. This chain's CDR3 is CASSVFGEGSTEAFF. DNA for the CDR3: TGCGCCAGCAGCGTCTTTGGGGAGGGGAGCACTGAAGCTTTCTTT.

V gene TRBV29-1 combines with J gene TRBJ1-6; 7 bases line up with TRBD1. The junction had 7 bases not matched to a gene; V was cut back by 4 bases and J by 7 bases. The CDR3 is 14 amino acids. Germline assignment: CDR1 SQVTM and CDR2 ANQGSEA. The CDR3 DNA reads TGCAGCGTTGGAGCCGGGACAGCCAATTCACCCCTCCACTTT. Its translation: CSVGAGTANSPLHF. The whole variable domain, remainder taken from reference TRBV29-1 and TRBJ1-6, is SAVISQKPSRDICQRGTSLTIQCQVDSQVTMMFWYRQQPGQSLTLIATANQGSEATYESGFVIDKFPISRPNLTFSTLTVSNMSPEDSSIYLCSVGAGTANSPLHFGNGTRLTVT.

The chain uses TRBV7-6 and TRBJ2-5, with TRBD1 identical over 10 bases. Germline trimming cut 5 bases from V and 1 base from J; bases unmatched to any gene: 4. Germline CDR1 and CDR2: SGHVS and FNYEAQ. CDR3 size: 15 residues. CDR3 nucleotide sequence: TGTGCCAGCAGCCCTGGGACAGGGGTCCAAGAGACCCAGTACTTC. Protein: CASSPGTGVQETQYF.

This sequence joins TRBV7-3 and TRBJ1-1; no firm D call. The germline CDR1 and CDR2 sequences are SGHTA and FQGTGA. The CDR3 extends over 14 amino acids. V was cut by 5 bases and J by 3 bases, with 13 bases left in between. CDR3: CASSLSPSHTEAFF. In DNA, the CDR3 is TGTGCCAGCAGCCTCTCCCCGAGCCACACTGAAGCTTTCTTT.

In the case of this clone: The same CDR3 is also encoded by other DNA sequences in this sample. The rearrangement links TRBV13 to TRBJ1-5; possibly TRBD1 for D (5 bases). This CDR3 is built from 14 residues. V lost 5 bases, J lost 4 bases, and 12 bases lay in between. In germline, CDR1 is PRHDT, CDR2 FYEKMQ (reference sequence). CDR3 DNA sequence: TGTGCCAGCAGCCGAGGACACCTTAATCAGCCCCAGCATTTT. Protein: CASSRGHLNQPQHF.

The V call is TRBV30, the J call TRBJ2-1, with D unclear. Trimming removed 1 base at V and 4 bases at J, with 14 bases between. Germline assignment: CDR1 GTSNPN and CDR2 SVGIG (reference sequence). This CDR3 is built from 15 residues. CDR3 in DNA: TGTGCCTGGAGTGATAGAGTATTTGGTTACAATGAGCAGTTCTTC. It specifies CAWSDRVFGYNEQFF.

This chain joins TRBV11-3 and TRBJ2-2; 10 nucleotides match TRBD2. V trimming: 0 bases; J trimming: 13 bases; junction bases outside the gene matches: 2. Per the germline V gene, CDR1 is SGHNT and CDR2 is YENEEA. CDR3 length: 13 amino acids. The CDR3 protein is CASSLESSGRLFF. CDR3 sequence (DNA): TGTGCCAGCAGCTTAGAATCTAGCGGGAGGCTGTTTTTT.

This chain connects TRBV5-8 to TRBJ1-2; D ambiguous. CDR1 is SGHTS and CDR2 is YDEGEE in the germline V gene. CDR3 length: 13 residues. V dropped 0 bases and J dropped 2 bases, with 5 bases sitting between them. The CDR3 DNA reads as TGTGCCAGCAGCTTGGGGCCGAACTATGGCTACACCTTC. This sequence encodes CASSLGPNYGYTF.

The chain joins TRBV6-6 to TRBJ1-6; the D gene is possibly TRBD1 (5 bases). The germline gives CDR1 MNHNY, CDR2 SVGAGI (reference sequence). The CDR3 length is 16 residues. V lost 10 bases to trimming and J lost 0 bases, with 16 bases between them. CDR3 in DNA: TGTGCCACCCGGCCGGGGACTACCTCCTATAATTCACCCCTCCACTTT. Translation: CATRPGTTSYNSPLHF.

The V call is TRBV18, the J call TRBJ2-5; 7 bases fit TRBD2. V was clipped by 2 bases and J by 5 bases; unmatched bases: 5. Germline V gene lookup returns CDR1 KGHSH and CDR2 LQKENI. The CDR3 covers 14 residues. Here the CDR3 DNA reads TGTGCCAGCTCACCAACGGGGGGTCAGGAGACCCAGTACTTC. This sequence encodes CASSPTGGQETQYF.

The rearrangement uses TRBV12-3 or TRBV12-4 and TRBJ1-2; D call uncertain. V lost 4 bases to trimming and J lost 7 bases, with 13 bases between them. This CDR3 has 13 residues. This chain's CDR3 is CASSSGEDGGYTF. CDR3 nucleotide sequence: TGTGCCAGCAGTTCCGGAGAAGACGGTGGCTACACCTTC.

V is TRBV6-5 and J is TRBJ2-1; no definite D call. Germline loops: CDR1 MNHEY, CDR2 SVGAGI. Trimming left V 4 bases short and J 5 bases short, with 6 bases between. This CDR3 spans 12 amino acids. The CDR3 DNA sequence: TGTGCCAGCAGTTTCAGTGACAATGAGCAGTTCTTC. Residues: CASSFSDNEQFF.

The genes are TRBV27 and TRBJ2-7; TRBD2 aligns across 8 bases. The germline V gene encodes CDR1 MNHEY and CDR2 SMNVEV (reference sequence). This CDR3 is built from 14 residues. Germline trimming cut 4 bases from V and 3 bases from J; bases unmatched to any gene: 5. CDR3: CASSSGLAVYEQYF. CDR3 bases: TGTGCCAGCAGTTCCGGACTAGCAGTCTACGAGCAGTACTTC.

The V call is TRBV19, the J call TRBJ1-6; the match to TRBD1 covers 7 bases. The V and J ends lost 3 bases and 8 bases, in that order; junction bases with no gene match: 4. The CDR3 has 14 residues. Germline CDR1 LNHDA, CDR2 SQIVND (reference sequence). CDR3 region: CASSMTQGDSPLHF. CDR3 nucleotide sequence: TGTGCCAGTAGTATGACGCAGGGGGATTCACCCCTCCACTTT.

V and J are TRBV10-1 and TRBJ2-1, with 15 nucleotides matching TRBD2. The CDR3 has 19 amino acids. Germline assignment: CDR1 WNHNN and CDR2 SYGVQD (reference sequence). The junction had 9 bases not matched to a gene; V was cut back by 6 bases and J by 0 bases. Written as DNA, the CDR3 is TGCGCCAGCAGCCAGAGGGGACTAGCGGGAGGAGCCTCCTACAATGAGCAGTTCTTC. Protein product: CASSQRGLAGGASYNEQFF.

The chain carries TRBV7-3 and TRBJ2-3, with a possible D match to TRBD1 (8 bases). The V gene lost 1 base and the J gene lost 1 base, with 15 bases spanning the gap. CDR1 and CDR2 from the germline V gene are SGHTA and FQGTGA. This CDR3 has 17 residues. Here the CDR3 reads CASSLSPTGGGTDTQYF. In nucleotides, the CDR3 is TGTGCCAGCAGCTTAAGCCCTACAGGGGGGGGCACAGATACGCAGTATTTT.

The chain combines TRBV5-1 with TRBJ1-1; 9 positions match TRBD1. Unmatched junction bases numbered 8, after V lost 3 bases and J lost 5 bases. CDR1 and CDR2 from the germline V gene are SGHRS and YFSETQ. This CDR3 region has 15 residues. CDR3: CASSWGQGKWTEAFF. The CDR3 DNA reads as TGCGCCAGCAGCTGGGGACAGGGTAAGTGGACTGAAGCTTTCTTT.

The chain employs TRBV4-2 and TRBJ1-5; 11 positions agree with TRBD1. V shed 3 bases and J 2 bases; nucleotides not matched to a gene: 6. This CDR3 contains 17 residues. Per the germline V gene, CDR1 is LGHNA and CDR2 is YNFKEQ. The chain's CDR3 is CASSQGQGVGGNQPQHF. The CDR3 nucleotides are TGTGCCAGCAGCCAGGGACAGGGGGTCGGGGGCAATCAGCCCCAGCATTTT.

The chain couples TRBV7-3 to TRBJ2-5; D perhaps matches TRBD1 (6 bases). The CDR3 covers 13 residues. Per the germline V gene, CDR1 is SGHTA and CDR2 is FQGTGA. Deletions cut 5 bases from V and 3 bases from J, with 10 bases between. For the CDR3, the DNA is TGTGCCAGCAGCCCGGGACACAAAGAGACCCAGTACTTC. Translated, it gives CASSPGHKETQYF.

This clone has just one count. The CDR3 nucleotides read TGCGCCAGCAGCCAAGAATGGGGAGCCACAGATACGCAGTATTTT. This translates into CASSQEWGATDTQYF. The chain couples TRBV4-3 to TRBJ2-3; tentatively, D is TRBD2 (5 bases). Germline CDR1 is LGHNA and CDR2 is YSLEER. The CDR3 length is 15 residues. The ends were cut back, 0 bases at V and 2 bases at J, with 9 bases in the middle.

The V gene is TRBV28, the J gene TRBJ1-5; 10 positions agree with TRBD1. After removal of 4 bases from V and 2 bases from J, the junction contained 5 bases not matched to a gene. This CDR3 is 16 amino acids long. CDR1 MDHEN and CDR2 SYDVKM come from the germline V gene. The CDR3 reads CASSSPGTGGNQPQHF. The CDR3 DNA follows: TGTGCCAGCAGTTCCCCCGGGACAGGGGGCAATCAGCCCCAGCATTTT.

The chain recombines TRBV4-2 with TRBJ2-2; 12 bases map to TRBD2. The CDR3 runs to 19 residues. Trimming cost V 0 bases and J 0 bases; bases outside gene matches: 5. Germline V lookup: CDR1 LGHNA, CDR2 YNFKEQ. CDR3 sequence reads: CASSQDWTSGTPNTGELFF. DNA for the CDR3: TGTGCCAGCAGCCAAGATTGGACTAGCGGGACCCCGAACACCGGGGAGCTGTTTTTT.

The V call is TRBV19, the J call TRBJ1-3; no reliable D call. This CDR3 has 15 amino acids. Germline V CDR1 and CDR2: LNHDA, SQIVND (reference sequence). V gave up 2 bases and J gave up 0 bases, with 8 bases separating them. The CDR3 nucleotides read TGTGCCAGTAGTATAAACGCGATCTCTGGAAACACCATATATTTT. This translates into CASSINAISGNTIYF.

V usage is TRBV18 and J usage is TRBJ1-2, with TRBD1 matching 7 bases. The germline V gene encodes CDR1 KGHSH and CDR2 LQKENI. CDR3 length equals 15 residues. The V gene end was trimmed by 5 bases and the J gene end by 0 bases; junction bases not matched to a gene: 6. The DNA of the CDR3 is TGTGCCAGCTCATCCGGGACAGACGCTAACTATGGCTACACCTTC. The encoded protein is CASSSGTDANYGYTF.

The CDR3 sequence is CASSLRSRETQYF. Here the CDR3 DNA reads TGTGCCAGCAGCTTAAGATCCCGGGAGACCCAGTACTTC. V usage is TRBV7-9 and J usage is TRBJ2-5; no firm D call. This CDR3 spans 13 amino acids. V shed 2 bases and J shed 5 bases, with 9 bases lying between them. Germline loops: CDR1 SEHNR, CDR2 FQNEAQ (reference sequence).

The V call is TRBV19, the J call TRBJ2-7; maybe TRBD2 (5 bases). The ends were cut back, 7 bases at V and 0 bases at J, with 7 bases in the middle. CDR3 length: 12 amino acids. The germline V gene encodes CDR1 LNHDA and CDR2 SQIVND (reference sequence). The CDR3 here is CASIGSSYEQYF. In nucleotides, the CDR3 is TGTGCCAGTATAGGGAGCTCCTACGAGCAGTACTTC.

The chain employs TRBV28 and TRBJ2-7, with TRBD2 matching over 10 bases. The CDR3 contains 16 residues. From germline, CDR1 is MDHEN and CDR2 SYDVKM. J was trimmed by 0 bases and V by 5 bases; bases with no gene match: 7. CDR3 in DNA: TGTGCCAGCAGTGTTAGCGGGGGGTCTTACTCCTACGAGCAGTACTTC. Its translation is CASSVSGGSYSYEQYF.

The V and J genes are TRBV6-5 and TRBJ2-7, with 10 positions matching TRBD1. CDR1 is MNHEY and CDR2 is SVGAGI in the germline V gene. This CDR3 is 15 amino acids long. The V segment lost 6 bases and the J segment 1 base; nucleotides outside the gene matches: 6. The CDR3 nucleotides are TGTGCCAGCAGATCGACAGGGGGCCGATCCTACGAGCAGTACTTC. It translates to CASRSTGGRSYEQYF.